This TCR beta chain was profiled in a study of blood T cell repertoires in COVID-19. Study in general: Acute-phase and convalescent COVID-19 samples originated in the United States, Italy and Spain. T cells, B-cell-depleted T cells, or PBMCs provided the cDNA or gDNA that served as material.

Germline CDR1 is DFQATT and CDR2 is SNEGSKA (reference sequence). CDR3 length: 11 residues. The V end was cut by 3 bases, the J end by 12 bases, with 12 bases between. Original data processing: How many nucleated cells were present was estimated from reference gene primer amplification. Data came from immunoSEQ multiplex PCR; TCRdb stores just in-frame clones and leaves some out. The V and J calls and clone size are taken from that table; D and trimming were inferred from the DNA. Here the sample spans about 80,000 clones, approximately 83% being singletons. V gene TRBV20-1 combines with J gene TRBJ2-4; TRBD1 is a possible D gene (5 bases). This sequence originates from a human donor in a cohort sampled during active COVID-19. The sequenced sample consisted of peripheral blood. The DNA for the CDR3 is TGCAGTGCTAGCCTCGACAGCTATCAGTACTTC. This gives the protein CSASLDSYQYF.